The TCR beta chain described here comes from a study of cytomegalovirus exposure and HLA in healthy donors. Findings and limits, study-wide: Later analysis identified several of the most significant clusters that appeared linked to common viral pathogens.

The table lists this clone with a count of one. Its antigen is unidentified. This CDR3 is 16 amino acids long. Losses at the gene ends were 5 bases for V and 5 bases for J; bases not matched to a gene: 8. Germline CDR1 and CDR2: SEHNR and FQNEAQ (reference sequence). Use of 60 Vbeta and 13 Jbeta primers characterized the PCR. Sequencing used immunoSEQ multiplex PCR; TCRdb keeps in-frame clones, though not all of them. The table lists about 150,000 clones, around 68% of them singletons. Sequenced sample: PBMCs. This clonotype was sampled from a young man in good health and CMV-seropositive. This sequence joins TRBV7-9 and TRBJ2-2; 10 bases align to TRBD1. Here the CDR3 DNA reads TGTGCCAGCAGCCCAATAGACAGGGGGCTAACCGGGGAGCTGTTTTTT. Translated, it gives CASSPIDRGLTGELFF.